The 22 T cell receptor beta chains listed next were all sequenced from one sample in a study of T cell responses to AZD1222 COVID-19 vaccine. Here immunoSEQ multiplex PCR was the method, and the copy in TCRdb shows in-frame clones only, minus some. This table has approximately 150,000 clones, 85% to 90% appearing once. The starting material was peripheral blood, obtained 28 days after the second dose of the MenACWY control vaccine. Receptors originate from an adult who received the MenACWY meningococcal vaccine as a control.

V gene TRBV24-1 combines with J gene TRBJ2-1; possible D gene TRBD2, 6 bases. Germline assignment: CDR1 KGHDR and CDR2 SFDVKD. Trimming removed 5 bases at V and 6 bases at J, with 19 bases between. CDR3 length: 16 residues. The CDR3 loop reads CATSVPREGRGNEQFF. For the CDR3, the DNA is TGTGCCACCAGTGTCCCTCGTGAGGGGCGGGGCAATGAGCAGTTCTTC.

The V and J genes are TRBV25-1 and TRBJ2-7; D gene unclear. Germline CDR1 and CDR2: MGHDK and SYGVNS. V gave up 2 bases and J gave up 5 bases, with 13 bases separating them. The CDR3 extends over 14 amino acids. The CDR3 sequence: CASSEDARLHEQYF. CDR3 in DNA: TGTGCCAGCAGTGAAGACGCCCGCCTACACGAGCAGTACTTC.

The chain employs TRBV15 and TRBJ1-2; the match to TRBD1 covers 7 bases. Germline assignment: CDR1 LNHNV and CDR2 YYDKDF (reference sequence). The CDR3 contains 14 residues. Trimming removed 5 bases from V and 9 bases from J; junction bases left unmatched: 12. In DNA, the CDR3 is TGTGCCACCAGCTTCCCGGGACAGCGCGGGAGCTACACCTTC. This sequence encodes CATSFPGQRGSYTF.

This CDR3 reads CASSLYLDHSGANVLTF. For the CDR3, the DNA is TGTGCCAGCAGTTTATACCTGGACCACTCTGGGGCCAACGTCCTGACTTTC. The chain joins TRBV28 to TRBJ2-6; D is unresolved. This CDR3 spans 17 amino acids. Per germline, CDR1 MDHEN and CDR2 SYDVKM. The V end lost 1 base, the J end lost 0 bases, and 10 bases lay between the germline ends.

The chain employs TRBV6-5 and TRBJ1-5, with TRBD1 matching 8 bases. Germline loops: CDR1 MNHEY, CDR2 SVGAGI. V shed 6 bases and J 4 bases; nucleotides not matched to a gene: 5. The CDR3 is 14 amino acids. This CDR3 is CASRQTGENQPQHF. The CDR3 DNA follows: TGTGCCAGCAGGCAGACAGGGGAGAATCAGCCCCAGCATTTT.

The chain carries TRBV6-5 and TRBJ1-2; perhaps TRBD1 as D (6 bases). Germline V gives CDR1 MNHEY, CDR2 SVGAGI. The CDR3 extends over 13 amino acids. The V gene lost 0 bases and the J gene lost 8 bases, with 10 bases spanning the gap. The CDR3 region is CASSYSEGGGYTF. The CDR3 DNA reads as TGTGCCAGCAGTTACTCCGAGGGGGGAGGCTACACCTTC.

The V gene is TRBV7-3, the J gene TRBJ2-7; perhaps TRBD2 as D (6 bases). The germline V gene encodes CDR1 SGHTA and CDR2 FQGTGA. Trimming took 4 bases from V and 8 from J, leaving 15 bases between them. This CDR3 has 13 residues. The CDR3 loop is CASSSSRRAKQYF. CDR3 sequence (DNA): TGTGCCAGCAGCTCCTCTAGGAGGGCGAAGCAGTACTTC.

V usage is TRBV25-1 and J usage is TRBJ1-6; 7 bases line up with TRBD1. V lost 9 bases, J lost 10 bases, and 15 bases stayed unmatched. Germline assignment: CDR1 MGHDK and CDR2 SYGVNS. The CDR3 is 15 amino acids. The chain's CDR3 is CASRDQGGTGSPLHF. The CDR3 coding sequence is TGTGCCAGTAGGGATCAGGGGGGTACGGGATCACCCCTCCACTTT.

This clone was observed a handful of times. The DNA for the CDR3 is TGTGCCAGCAGTGCCAGACAGGGGCTGACCTACGAGCAGTACTTC. Its protein product is CASSARQGLTYEQYF. This chain joins TRBV25-1 and TRBJ2-7; 8 nucleotides match TRBD1. The CDR3 is made up of 15 amino acids. CDR1 and CDR2 (germline): MGHDK, SYGVNS. Unmatched junction bases numbered 7, after V lost 4 bases and J lost 2 bases.

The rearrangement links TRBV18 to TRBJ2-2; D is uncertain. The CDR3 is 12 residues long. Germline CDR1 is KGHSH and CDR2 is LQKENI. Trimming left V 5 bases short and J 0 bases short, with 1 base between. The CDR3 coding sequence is TGTGCCAGCTCATCGAACACCGGGGAGCTGTTTTTT. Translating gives CASSSNTGELFF.

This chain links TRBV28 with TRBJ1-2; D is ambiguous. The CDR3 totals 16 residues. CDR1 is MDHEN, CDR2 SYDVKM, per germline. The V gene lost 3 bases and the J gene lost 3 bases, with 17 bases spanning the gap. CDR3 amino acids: CASSFTSMLLDYGYTF. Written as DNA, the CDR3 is TGTGCCAGCAGTTTTACGAGTATGTTATTAGACTATGGCTACACCTTC.

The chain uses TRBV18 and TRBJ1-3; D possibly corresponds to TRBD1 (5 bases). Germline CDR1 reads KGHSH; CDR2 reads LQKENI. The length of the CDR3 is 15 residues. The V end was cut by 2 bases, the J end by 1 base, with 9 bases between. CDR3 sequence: CASSPIQGSGNTIYF. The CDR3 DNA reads TGTGCCAGCTCACCAATTCAGGGTTCTGGAAACACCATATATTTT.

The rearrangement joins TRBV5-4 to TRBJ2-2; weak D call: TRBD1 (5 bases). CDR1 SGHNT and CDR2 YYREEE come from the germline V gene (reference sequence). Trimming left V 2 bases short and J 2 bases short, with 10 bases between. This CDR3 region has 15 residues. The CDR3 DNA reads TGTGCCAGCAGCTTCCCCAGGGATAACACCGGGGAGCTGTTTTTT. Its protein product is CASSFPRDNTGELFF.

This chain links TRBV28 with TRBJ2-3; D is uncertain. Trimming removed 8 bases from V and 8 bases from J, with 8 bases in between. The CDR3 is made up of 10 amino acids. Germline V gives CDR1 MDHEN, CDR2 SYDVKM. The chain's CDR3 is CASGPGTQYF. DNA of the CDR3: TGTGCCAGCGGCCCCGGTACGCAGTATTTT.

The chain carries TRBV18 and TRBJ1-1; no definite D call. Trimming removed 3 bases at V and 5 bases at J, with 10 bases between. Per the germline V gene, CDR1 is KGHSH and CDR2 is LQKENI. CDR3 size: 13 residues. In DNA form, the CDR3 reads TGTGCCAGCTCACCCCCGGGTAGAACTGAAGCTTTCTTT. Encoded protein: CASSPPGRTEAFF.

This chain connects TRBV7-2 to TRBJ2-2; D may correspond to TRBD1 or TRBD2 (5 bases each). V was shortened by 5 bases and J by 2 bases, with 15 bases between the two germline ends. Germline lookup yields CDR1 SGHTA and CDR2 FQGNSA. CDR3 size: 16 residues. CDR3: CASSPLGTGNTGELFF. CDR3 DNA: TGTGCCAGCAGCCCCCTAGGGACGGGAAACACCGGGGAGCTGTTTTTT. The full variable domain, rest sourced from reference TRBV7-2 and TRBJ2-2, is GAGVSQSPSNKVTEKGKDVELRCDPISGHTALYWYRQSLGQGLEFLIYFQGNSAPDKSGLPSDRFSAERTGGSVSTLTIQRTQQEDSAVYLCASSPLGTGNTGELFFGEGSRLTVL.

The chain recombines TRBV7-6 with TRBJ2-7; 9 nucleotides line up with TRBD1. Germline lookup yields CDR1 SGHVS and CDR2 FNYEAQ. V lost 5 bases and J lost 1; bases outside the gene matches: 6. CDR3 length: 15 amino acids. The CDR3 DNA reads TGTGCCAGCAGCCGAGGGGGGACAGGGTCCTACGAGCAGTACTTC. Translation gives CASSRGGTGSYEQYF.

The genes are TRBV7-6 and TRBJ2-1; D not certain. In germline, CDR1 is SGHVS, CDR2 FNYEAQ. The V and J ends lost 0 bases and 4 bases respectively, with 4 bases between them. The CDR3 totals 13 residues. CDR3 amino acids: CASSLAEYNEQFF. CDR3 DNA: TGTGCCAGCAGCTTAGCGGAGTACAATGAGCAGTTCTTC.

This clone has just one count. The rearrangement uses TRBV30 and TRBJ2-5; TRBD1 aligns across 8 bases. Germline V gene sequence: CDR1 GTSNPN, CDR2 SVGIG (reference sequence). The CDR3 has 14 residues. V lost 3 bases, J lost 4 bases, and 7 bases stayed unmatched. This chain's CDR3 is CAWSGDRSGETQYF. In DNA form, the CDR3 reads TGTGCCTGGAGCGGGGACAGGTCCGGAGAGACCCAGTACTTC.

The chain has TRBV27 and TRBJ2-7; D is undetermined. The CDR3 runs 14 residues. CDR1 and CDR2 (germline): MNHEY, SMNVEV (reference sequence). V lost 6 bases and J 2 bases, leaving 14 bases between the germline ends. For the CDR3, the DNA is TGTGCCAGCAGGCCCCGGAGTAACCCCTACGAGCAGTACTTC. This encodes CASRPRSNPYEQYF.

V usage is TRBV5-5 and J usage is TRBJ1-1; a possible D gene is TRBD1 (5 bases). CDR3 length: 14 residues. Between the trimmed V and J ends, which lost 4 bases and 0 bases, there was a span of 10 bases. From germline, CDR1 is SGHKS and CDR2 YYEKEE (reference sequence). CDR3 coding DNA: TGTGCCAGCAGCCCGGGACTAATGAACACTGAAGCTTTCTTT. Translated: CASSPGLMNTEAFF.

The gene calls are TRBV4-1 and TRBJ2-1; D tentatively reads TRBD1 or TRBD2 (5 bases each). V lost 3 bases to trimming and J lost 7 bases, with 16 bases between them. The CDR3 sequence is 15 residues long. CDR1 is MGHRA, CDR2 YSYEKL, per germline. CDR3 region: CASSHQLGTPNEQFF. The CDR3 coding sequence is TGCGCCAGCAGCCATCAGCTCGGGACCCCGAATGAGCAGTTCTTC.